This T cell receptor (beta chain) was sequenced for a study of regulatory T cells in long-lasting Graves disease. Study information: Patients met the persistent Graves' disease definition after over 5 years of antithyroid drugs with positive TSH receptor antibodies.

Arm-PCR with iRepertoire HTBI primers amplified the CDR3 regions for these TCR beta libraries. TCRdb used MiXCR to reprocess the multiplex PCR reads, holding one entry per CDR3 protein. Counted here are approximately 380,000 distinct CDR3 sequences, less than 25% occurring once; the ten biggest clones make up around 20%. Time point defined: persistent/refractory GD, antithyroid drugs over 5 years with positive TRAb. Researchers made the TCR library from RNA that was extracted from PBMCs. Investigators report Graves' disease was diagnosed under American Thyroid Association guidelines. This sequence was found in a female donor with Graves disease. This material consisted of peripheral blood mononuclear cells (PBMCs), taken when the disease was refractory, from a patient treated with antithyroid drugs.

CDR3 in DNA: TGCAGTGCTAGGATACCGGGAAACATTCAGTACTTC. This gives the protein CSARIPGNIQYF. V is TRBV20-1 and J is TRBJ2-4, with unresolved D. Germline CDR1 is DFQATT and CDR2 is SNEGSKA (reference sequence). Trimming pared 3 bases from V and 6 bases from J, leaving 9 bases between. The CDR3 sequence is 12 residues long.